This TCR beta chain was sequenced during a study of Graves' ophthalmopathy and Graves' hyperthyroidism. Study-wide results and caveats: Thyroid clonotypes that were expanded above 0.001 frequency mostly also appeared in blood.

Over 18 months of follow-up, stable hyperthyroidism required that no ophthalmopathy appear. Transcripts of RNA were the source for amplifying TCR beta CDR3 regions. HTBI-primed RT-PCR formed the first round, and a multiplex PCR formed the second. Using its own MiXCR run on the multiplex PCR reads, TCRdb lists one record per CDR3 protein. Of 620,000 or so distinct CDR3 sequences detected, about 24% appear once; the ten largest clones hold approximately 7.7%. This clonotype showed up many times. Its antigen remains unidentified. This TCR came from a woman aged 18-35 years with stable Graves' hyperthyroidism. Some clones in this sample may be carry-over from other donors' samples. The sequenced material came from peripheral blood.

The CDR3 spells CRALMGGGWGYTF. CDR3 coding DNA: TGCAGGGCCCTGATGGGGGGAGGTTGGGGCTACACCTTC. This chain uses TRBV20-1 with TRBJ1-2, with D perhaps matching TRBD1 (5 bases). The CDR3 is made up of 13 amino acids. Germline CDR1 is DFQATT and CDR2 is SNEGSKA (reference sequence).